The clone carrying this T cell receptor beta chain occurred many times. The antigen is undetermined. The TCR beta library used iRepertoire HTBI primers with Arm-PCR amplification of CDR3. Each CDR3 protein is one row after TCRdb ran MiXCR on the multiplex PCR reads. The sample includes about 530,000 distinct CDR3 sequences, around 15% of them seen just once. Time point here: newly diagnosed GD, antithyroid drugs for less than 3 months. From RNA extracted from PBMCs, the TCR library was made. Germline lookup yields CDR1 SGHTA and CDR2 FQGNSA. This CDR3 spans 16 amino acids. V lost 2 bases and J lost 0, with 13 bases in between. This specimen comes from a study of regulatory T cells in long-lasting Graves disease. Findings of the study overall: Patients with persistent Graves' had lower TCR diversity than newly diagnosed patients.

Another study also made use of these data, one on T cells in Graves' hyperthyroidism and ophthalmopathy. That work states: Together with thyroid ultrasound, orbital computed tomography, serum thyroxine and TRAb, clinical symptoms were used for diagnoses. HTBI primers were the set used in a first-round RT-PCR of the TCR CDR3.

The sequence was obtained from a woman aged 40 to 65 with Graves disease. The sequencing here drew on peripheral blood mononuclear cells (PBMCs), taken at new diagnosis, from a patient treated with antithyroid drugs. The rearrangement uses TRBV7-2 and TRBJ1-2; D gene uncertain. The CDR3 spells CASSLRTGGTNYGYTF. CDR3 DNA: TGTGCCAGCAGCTTAAGAACTGGCGGAACTAACTATGGCTACACCTTC.